Following are 8 T cell receptor beta chains from one sample sequenced in a study of blood T cell repertoires in COVID-19. Repertoires were generated with immunoSEQ multiplex PCR, while TCRdb's copy carries only in-frame clones and drops some. Among 260,000 or so clones, approximately 88% were seen once, and the ten largest hold more than 0.55%. The specimen was peripheral blood. These receptors originate from a human donor in a cohort sampled during active COVID-19.

The chain uses TRBV7-6 and TRBJ2-1; 9 bases line up with TRBD2. The V segment lost 2 bases and the J segment 6 bases; nucleotides outside the gene matches: 8. This CDR3 spans 16 amino acids. The V gene's germline CDR1 is SGHVS and CDR2 FNYEAQ. This chain's CDR3 is CASSLILLAGINEQFF. The CDR3 nucleotides read TGTGCCAGCAGCTTAATTTTGCTAGCGGGAATCAATGAGCAGTTCTTC.

This chain joins TRBV6-2 or TRBV6-3 and TRBJ2-1; TRBD2 is a possible D gene (6 bases). The CDR3 sequence is 14 residues long. The germline V and J ends were trimmed by 2 bases and 7 bases, with 12 bases remaining between them. In germline, CDR1 is MNHEY, CDR2 SVGEGT. CDR3 amino acids: CASSYAGLVNEQFF. For the CDR3, the DNA is TGTGCCAGCAGTTACGCGGGACTGGTTAATGAGCAGTTCTTC.

The gene calls are TRBV19 and TRBJ1-5, with D perhaps TRBD1 (6 bases). This CDR3 is built from 17 residues. Germline-derived CDR1 and CDR2 are LNHDA and SQIVND (reference sequence). V lost 5 bases to trimming and J lost 0 bases, with 17 bases between them. Here the CDR3 reads CASSDSGHTYSNQPQHF. In nucleotides, the CDR3 is TGTGCCAGTAGTGACTCGGGACATACATATAGCAATCAGCCCCAGCATTTT.

This clone was seen a few times. V is TRBV20-1 and J is TRBJ2-5; D might be TRBD1 (6 bases). The germline V gene encodes CDR1 DFQATT and CDR2 SNEGSKA (reference sequence). The V gene lost 0 bases and the J gene lost 14 bases, with 13 bases spanning the gap. CDR3 length equals 11 residues. Written as DNA, the CDR3 is TGCAGTGCTAGAGATCAGGGGTTGCAATACTTC. This codes for CSARDQGLQYF.

The chain is built from TRBV12-3 or TRBV12-4 and TRBJ2-5; a possible D gene is TRBD2 (5 bases). With 2 bases removed from V and 4 bases from J, the gap between germline ends came to 8 bases. The CDR3 runs to 13 residues. The CDR3 sequence: CASSLSEGETQYF. The CDR3 nucleotides are TGTGCCAGCAGTTTATCAGAGGGAGAGACCCAGTACTTC.

This chain connects TRBV6-5 to TRBJ2-4, with 7 bases matching TRBD1. Germline loops: CDR1 MNHEY, CDR2 SVGAGI. This CDR3 region has 13 residues. V was clipped by 6 bases and J by 7 bases; unmatched bases: 6. The CDR3: CASSDRVANIQYF. The CDR3 region has the DNA TGTGCCAGCAGCGACAGGGTGGCGAACATTCAGTACTTC.

The chain combines TRBV9 with TRBJ2-1; tentatively, D is TRBD2 (6 bases). V lost 3 bases to trimming and J lost 8 bases, with 9 bases between them. Germline loops: CDR1 SGDLS, CDR2 YYNGEE. The CDR3 has 12 amino acids. The CDR3 region has the DNA TGTGCCAGCAGCGGAGGAGGGGATGAGCAGTTCTTC. Protein product: CASSGGGDEQFF.

The sample holds a few counts of this clone. The chain links TRBV6-1 to TRBJ1-5; D possibly corresponds to TRBD1 (5 bases). The CDR3 totals 14 residues. The V and J ends lost 1 base and 16 bases respectively, with 20 bases between them. Germline loops: CDR1 MNHNS, CDR2 SASEGT. The CDR3 nucleotides read TGTGCCAGCAGTGAAGTCTTGCGGGACGCCCGTTATCATTTT. Translated, it gives CASSEVLRDARYHF.